This TCR beta chain emerged from a study of CD8 T cells in Susac syndrome. Study outcomes and limitations: TCR sequencing and HLA analysis covered a relatively small number of individuals.

Trimming pared 6 bases from V and 6 bases from J, leaving 11 bases between. The CDR3 is 13 amino acids. The V gene's germline CDR1 is KGHSH and CDR2 LQKENI. An input of 0.5 to 1 ug of RNA was subjected to reverse transcription using random hexamers. The method of amplification for TCR beta CDR3 was immunoSEQ multiplex PCR, covering 54 Vbeta and 13 Jbeta. TCRdb ran MiXCR on the immunoSEQ multiplex PCR reads and lists one entry per CDR3 protein. Among approximately 150,000 distinct CDR3 sequences listed, about 93% were seen once. Regarding this clonotype: The antigen is unknown.

TEMRA cells were enriched by FACS, and CD4+ and CD8+ T cells were negatively isolated. The material sequenced was CD4+ T cells from PBMCs. The chain links TRBV18 to TRBJ2-2; TRBD2 might be the D (5 bases). The clonotype was recovered from a human donor in good health. The CDR3 protein is CASSPDYPGELFF. The CDR3 DNA reads TGTGCCAGCTCTCCAGACTATCCCGGGGAGCTGTTTTTT. Full variable domain (missing parts from reference TRBV18 and TRBJ2-2): NAGVMQNPRHLVRRRGQEARLRCSPMKGHSHVYWYRQLPEEGLKFMVYLQKENIIDESGMPKERFSAEFPKEGPSILRIQQVVRGDSAAYFCASSPDYPGELFFGEGSRLTVL.